These 18 T cell receptor beta chains originate from one sample sequenced in a study of cytomegalovirus exposure and HLA in healthy donors. 60 Vbeta and 13 Jbeta primers were used in PCR. Data came from immunoSEQ multiplex PCR; TCRdb stores just in-frame clones and leaves some out. The sample has about 39,000 clones. Sequenced material: PBMCs. The receptors were gathered from a woman between 25 and 40 years old in good health and CMV-seropositive.

The rearrangement uses TRBV4-1 and TRBJ1-4, with D possibly TRBD1 on 5 matching bases. Germline assignment: CDR1 MGHRA and CDR2 YSYEKL. CDR3 length equals 18 residues. Trimming removed 3 bases from V and 0 bases from J, with 17 bases in between. The CDR3 is CASSQGGVPNSTNEKLFF. CDR3 DNA: TGCGCCAGCAGCCAGGGAGGGGTCCCAAATTCAACTAATGAAAAACTGTTTTTT.

The chain couples TRBV18 to TRBJ2-2, with no clear D. The CDR3 has 13 residues. Trimming removed 3 bases at V and 6 bases at J, with 8 bases between. Per germline, CDR1 KGHSH and CDR2 LQKENI. CDR3 protein: CASSPAEAGELFF. CDR3 DNA sequence: TGTGCCAGCTCACCCGCAGAGGCCGGGGAGCTGTTTTTT.

The V gene is TRBV28, the J gene TRBJ1-5; D call uncertain. This CDR3 spans 13 amino acids. Between the trimmed V and J ends, which lost 8 bases and 0 bases, there was a span of 8 bases. Germline lookup yields CDR1 MDHEN and CDR2 SYDVKM. The CDR3 region has the DNA TGTGCCAGCGCTACAGTTAGCAATCAGCCCCAGCATTTT. Protein sequence: CASATVSNQPQHF.

The V and J genes are TRBV4-2 and TRBJ1-4, with 9 bases lining up with TRBD1. CDR3 size: 15 residues. The V and J ends lost 0 bases and 6 bases, in that order; junction bases with no gene match: 2. Germline V lookup: CDR1 LGHNA, CDR2 YNFKEQ. CDR3 coding DNA: TGTGCCAGCAGCCAAGAGGGACAGGGAGATGAAAAACTGTTTTTT. Protein: CASSQEGQGDEKLFF.

This chain connects TRBV5-6 to TRBJ2-7; TRBD1 is a possible D gene (6 bases). Deletions cut 1 base from V and 1 base from J, with 18 bases between. The CDR3 has 17 residues. Per germline, CDR1 SGHDT and CDR2 YYEEEE. CDR3 amino acids: CASSLRGPMRGSYEQYF. CDR3 coding DNA: TGTGCCAGCAGCTTGAGAGGGCCAATGAGGGGGTCCTACGAGCAGTACTTC.

This chain connects TRBV7-2 to TRBJ1-1; 8 bases are shared with TRBD1. The CDR3 totals 15 residues. CDR1 SGHTA and CDR2 FQGNSA come from the germline V gene. V trimming: 3 bases; J trimming: 6 bases; junction bases outside the gene matches: 9. The CDR3 sequence is CASSFQGARGAEAFF. The DNA for the CDR3 is TGTGCCAGCAGCTTCCAGGGGGCGAGGGGCGCTGAAGCTTTCTTT.

The rearrangement joins TRBV5-4 to TRBJ2-1, with D perhaps TRBD1 (5 bases). CDR1 is SGHNT, CDR2 YYREEE, per germline (reference sequence). Trimming took 9 bases from V and 3 from J, leaving 13 bases between them. The CDR3 contains 13 residues. The CDR3 protein is CATQGLDYNEQFF. The CDR3 DNA follows: TGTGCCACCCAGGGTCTGGACTACAATGAGCAGTTCTTC.

The rearrangement uses TRBV5-5 and TRBJ1-1, with 8 bases identical to TRBD1. CDR1 SGHKS and CDR2 YYEKEE come from the germline V gene (reference sequence). The ends lost 3 bases at V and 0 bases at J; junction bases unmatched: 4. The CDR3 loop spans 15 amino acids. CDR3 region: CASSWRQGLNTEAFF. The CDR3 nucleotides read TGTGCCAGCAGCTGGCGACAGGGGTTGAACACTGAAGCTTTCTTT.

CDR3 DNA: TGTGCCAGTAGTTTAACAGGGAAGAACACTGAAGCTTTCTTT. This codes for CASSLTGKNTEAFF. This chain connects TRBV19 to TRBJ1-1; tentatively, D is TRBD1 (6 bases). V lost 5 bases and J lost 1, with 11 bases in between. This CDR3 comprises 14 residues. The germline V gene has CDR1 LNHDA and CDR2 SQIVND (reference sequence).

The V and J genes are TRBV7-9 and TRBJ1-5; D not resolved. The germline V and J ends were trimmed by 2 bases and 1 base, with 6 bases remaining between them. Looked up from germline, CDR1 is SEHNR and CDR2 is FQNEAQ (reference sequence). The CDR3 length is 14 residues. For the CDR3, the DNA is TGTGCCAGCAGCTTACCAGGCAGCAATCAGCCCCAGCATTTT. Its protein is CASSLPGSNQPQHF.

Note on this clone: The junction does not match germline at one end; this may be a read error. The V and J genes are TRBV28 and TRBJ1-1; no clear D. The CDR3 is 13 amino acids. The germline V gene has CDR1 MDHEN and CDR2 SYDVKM. Written as DNA, the CDR3 is TGTGCCAGCAGTTTAGGACTCTCAACCCGCTCCCTCTTT. Encoded protein: CASSLGLSTRSLF.

The chain joins TRBV5-4 to TRBJ2-5; TRBD2 might be the D (5 bases). V was clipped by 2 bases and J by 0 bases, with 17 bases between them. There are 17 residues in the CDR3. The germline gives CDR1 SGHNT, CDR2 YYREEE (reference sequence). CDR3 protein: CASSFRLAFTYQETQYF. The DNA for the CDR3 is TGTGCCAGCAGCTTTCGTCTAGCTTTCACGTACCAAGAGACCCAGTACTTC.

The V and J genes are TRBV2 and TRBJ2-2; a possible D gene is TRBD1 (6 bases). V shed 7 bases and J shed 9 bases, with 9 bases lying between them. CDR1 and CDR2 (germline): SNHLY, FYNNEI. This CDR3 has 11 residues. The CDR3 DNA follows: TGTGCCAGCAAGGGGGTCCGGGAGCTGTTTTTT. Protein sequence: CASKGVRELFF.

V gene TRBV21-1 combines with J gene TRBJ2-5; TRBD1 is the table's D call, not checked against the DNA. TRBV21-1 is tagged as a pseudogene. The CDR3 contains 14 residues. DNA of the CDR3: TGTGCCAGTGATGACAGGGGGCGGAGAGAGACCCAGTACTTC. It encodes CASDDRGRRETQYF.

V gene TRBV7-2 combines with J gene TRBJ2-3; the match to TRBD2 covers 10 bases. This CDR3 contains 14 residues. V gave up 7 bases and J gave up 0 bases; unmatched junction bases: 1. The germline V gene has CDR1 SGHTA and CDR2 FQGNSA. The CDR3 loop is CASKLAGSTDTQYF. The CDR3, as DNA: TGTGCCAGCAAACTAGCGGGGAGCACAGATACGCAGTATTTT.

The chain is built from TRBV5-1 and TRBJ1-2, with D maybe TRBD1 (6 bases). V shed 4 bases and J shed 2 bases, with 12 bases lying between them. CDR1 and CDR2 from the germline V gene are SGHRS and YFSETQ. CDR3 length equals 14 residues. In DNA, the CDR3 is TGCGCCAGCAGCCCCTTAGGACAGAACTATGGCTACACCTTC. It yields the protein CASSPLGQNYGYTF.

The chain links TRBV7-6 to TRBJ2-5, with D possibly TRBD2 on 5 matching bases. Trimming removed 5 bases at V and 5 bases at J, with 18 bases between. In germline, CDR1 is SGHVS, CDR2 FNYEAQ. The CDR3 is 15 residues long. The CDR3 DNA reads as TGTGCCAGCAGCCAGATGAGAGGTCCGGGGGAGACCCAGTACTTC. The encoded protein is CASSQMRGPGETQYF.

The V gene is TRBV25-1, the J gene TRBJ1-6; D gene ambiguous. Germline V CDR1 and CDR2: MGHDK, SYGVNS. This CDR3 spans 15 amino acids. The V and J ends lost 7 bases and 4 bases respectively, with 14 bases between them. The CDR3 DNA sequence: TGTGCCAGCACCGGAGGACTGGAGTATAATTCACCCCTCCACTTT. It translates to CASTGGLEYNSPLHF.